This T cell receptor (beta chain) appears in the sequencing data of a study of tumor-infiltrating lymphocytes in primary liver carcinoma. Study-wide results and caveats: Tumors reached a significantly greater top-250-clone fraction than blood did (p = 0.039).

The CDR3 loop spans 12 amino acids. Germline CDR1 reads SQVTM; CDR2 reads ANQGSEA. With a constant-region primer, TCR beta cDNA was made from around 530 ng of total RNA. Three nested multiplex PCR rounds, a slightly modified ARM-PCR method, built the TCR beta libraries. The first two PCR rounds used TRBV1-TRBV30 forward primers with a C-beta reverse primer, around 10 cycles each. TCRdb re-derived calls from the multiplex PCR reads in MiXCR, one entry per CDR3 protein. The sample has around 21,000 distinct CDR3 sequences, approximately 79% seen once; the top ten hold 41%. The study co-extracted DNA and RNA from around 20-30 mg of unsorted bulk tissue. A remark on this clonotype: Its antigen remains unidentified. One junction end does not reproduce the germline sequence, and a read error may be involved.

Sample: liver tumor tissue from sampling region 1. Subset described: tumor region T1, superior pole. The chain couples TRBV29-1 to TRBJ2-7, with D hard to call. This TCR was recovered from a man aged 40-49 years with primary liver carcinoma and hepatitis B virus infection. CDR3 coding DNA: TGCAGCGTGACTTCATTCTCCTACGAGCGGTACTTC. This gives the protein CSVTSFSYERYF.